These 24 T cell receptor beta chains share one sample of origin, sequenced in a study of T cells in Graves' hyperthyroidism and ophthalmopathy. Researchers amplified the TCR beta CDR3 regions from RNA transcripts. Carried out on the TCR CDR3, a first-round RT-PCR used the HTBI primer set. TCRdb re-called the multiplex PCR reads with MiXCR, one entry per CDR3 protein. The table includes a few hundred thousand distinct CDR3 sequences, around 18% detected once. The sequenced sample consisted of blood. The source of these receptors is a woman in her forties with Graves' ophthalmopathy.

A few counts support this clonotype. V usage is TRBV18 and J usage is TRBJ1-6; D is unresolved. Germline V lookup: CDR1 KGHSH, CDR2 LQKENI. V was clipped by 7 bases and J by 8 bases, with 3 bases between them. There are 10 residues in the CDR3. As DNA, the CDR3 is TGTGCCAGCTACCATTCACCCCTCCACTTT. This gives the protein CASYHSPLHF.

Ten or more counts support this clonotype. A much larger clone sits a single nucleotide away, making a read error possible. The J gene is TRBJ2-7, the V gene TRBV6-2 or TRBV6-3; the D is unclear. There are 11 residues in the CDR3. Trimming shortened V by 6 bases and J by 0 bases, and 3 bases separated the two germline ends. Germline CDR1 and CDR2: MNHEY and SVGEGT. CDR3 DNA: TGTGCCAGCAGACCCTCCTACGAGCAGTACTTC. This gives the protein CASRPSYEQYF.

For this clonotype: This may be a read error, as it is one base from a much larger clone. This rearrangement joins TRBV11-2 to TRBJ1-6, with D unclear. V was pared by 5 bases and J by 8 bases, with 10 bases between. The CDR3 has 13 residues. CDR1 SGHAT and CDR2 FQNNGV come from the germline V gene. The CDR3 DNA is TGTGCCAGCAGCAGTAAGAGGGATTCACCCCTCCACTTT. Translating gives CASSSKRDSPLHF. The entire variable domain, with the rest obtained from reference TRBV11-2 and TRBJ1-6, is as follows: EAGVAQSPRYKIIEKRQSVAFWCNPISGHATLYWYQQILGQGPKLLIQFQNNGVVDDSQLPKDRFSAERLKGVDSTLKIQPAKLEDSAVYLCASSSKRDSPLHFGNGTRLTVT.

This clonotype was seen repeatedly, ten times or more. The chain has TRBV5-1 and TRBJ1-1; D is ambiguous. Germline V CDR1 and CDR2: SGHRS, YFSETQ. The CDR3 has 14 residues. V lost 4 bases, J lost 3 bases, and 13 bases lay in between. The CDR3 spells CASSPSGWDTEAFF. As DNA, the CDR3 is TGCGCCAGCAGCCCTTCGGGGTGGGACACTGAAGCTTTCTTT.

This clonotype was observed a handful of times. This chain uses TRBV3-1 with TRBJ2-5; 8 bases fit TRBD2. Trimming took 6 bases from V and 5 from J; bases not matched to a gene: 8. Germline-derived CDR1 and CDR2 are LGHDT and YNNKEL (reference sequence). This CDR3 has 14 amino acids. The CDR3 DNA reads TGTGCCAGCAGACCTACTAGCGGAGGGGAGACCCAGTACTTC. Translated, it gives CASRPTSGGETQYF.

This clonotype was seen a single time. One junction end disagrees with the germline gene, perhaps due to a read error. The chain is built from TRBV12-3 or TRBV12-4 and TRBJ1-2, with D possibly matching TRBD1 (5 bases). The length of the CDR3 is 12 residues. As DNA, the CDR3 is TGTGCCGGCAGTCTTGGGGGTGATGGCTACACCTTC. Protein sequence: CAGSLGGDGYTF.

Many counts were recorded for this clonotype. The chain is built from TRBV11-2 and TRBJ1-5; 8 bases agree with TRBD1. CDR3 size: 16 residues. Germline V gene sequence: CDR1 SGHAT, CDR2 FQNNGV. With 5 bases clipped from V and 7 bases from J, the junction kept 13 bases outside the gene matches. CDR3 nucleotide sequence: TGTGCCAGCAGCCTGACAGGGGATCTGTTTGGACAGCCCCAGCATTTT. It yields the protein CASSLTGDLFGQPQHF. Using reference TRBV11-2 and TRBJ1-5 for the parts outside the CDR3, the full variable domain is EAGVAQSPRYKIIEKRQSVAFWCNPISGHATLYWYQQILGQGPKLLIQFQNNGVVDDSQLPKDRFSAERLKGVDSTLKIQPAKLEDSAVYLCASSLTGDLFGQPQHFGDGTRLSIL.

There are many counts of this clonotype. This rearrangement joins TRBV6-2 or TRBV6-3 to TRBJ1-5, with D perhaps TRBD1 (5 bases). The CDR3 runs 13 residues. V dropped 5 bases and J dropped 6 bases, with 11 bases sitting between them. Germline lookup yields CDR1 MNHEY and CDR2 SVGEGT. The CDR3 nucleotides read TGTGCCAGCAGTAAGGGGCAGGGTCAGCCCCAGCATTTT. Protein product: CASSKGQGQPQHF.

This clonotype has ten or more counts. The genes are TRBV28 and TRBJ1-3; D perhaps matches TRBD1 (6 bases). The germline gives CDR1 MDHEN, CDR2 SYDVKM. Trimming cost V 3 bases and J 5 bases, with 14 bases left between them. This CDR3 comprises 15 residues. CDR3 nucleotides: TGTGCCAGCAGTTTGTCAGGGGAGAATCGAAACACCATATATTTT. This gives the protein CASSLSGENRNTIYF.

This clonotype was counted many times. The gene calls are TRBV28 and TRBJ2-7; D perhaps matches TRBD1 (6 bases). The CDR3 length is 14 residues. CDR1 and CDR2 from the germline V gene are MDHEN and SYDVKM. V lost 0 bases and J lost 4, with 10 bases in between. This chain's CDR3 is CASSLWDRPYEQYF. The CDR3 coding sequence is TGTGCCAGCAGTTTATGGGACAGACCTTACGAGCAGTACTTC.

This clonotype was detected many times. The CDR3 sequence: CASSLWGTGGISNQPQHF. DNA of the CDR3: TGTGCCAGCAGTTTATGGGGGACAGGGGGCATTAGCAATCAGCCCCAGCATTTT. This chain connects TRBV27 to TRBJ1-5; 12 positions agree with TRBD1. The CDR3 sequence is 18 residues long. CDR1 is MNHEY, CDR2 SMNVEV, per germline (reference sequence). J gave up 0 bases and V 1 base, and 4 bases lay outside the gene matches.

This clonotype was seen repeatedly, ten times or more. The V and J genes are TRBV20-1 and TRBJ2-4; maybe TRBD1 (6 bases). The CDR3 extends over 14 amino acids. V shed 6 bases and J shed 6 bases, with 18 bases lying between them. Germline CDR1 DFQATT, CDR2 SNEGSKA (reference sequence). The CDR3 sequence: CSADTGKSANIQYF. CDR3 in DNA: TGCAGTGCAGACACAGGGAAATCCGCAAACATTCAGTACTTC.

This clonotype came up many times. The CDR3: CASGAGRGQETQYF. In DNA, the CDR3 is TGTGCCAGCGGAGCTGGACGGGGCCAAGAGACCCAGTACTTC. The chain employs TRBV28 and TRBJ2-5, with a tentative D call TRBD2 (5 bases). Germline loops: CDR1 MDHEN, CDR2 SYDVKM. Trimming shortened V by 8 bases and J by 1 base, and 14 bases separated the two germline ends. CDR3 length: 14 residues. Combining the CDR3 with reference TRBV28 and TRBJ2-5 gives the whole variable domain DVKVTQSSRYLVKRTGEKVFLECVQDMDHENMFWYRQDPGLGLRLIYFSYDVKMKEKGDIPEGYSVSREKKERFSLILESASTNQTSMYLCASGAGRGQETQYFGPGTRLLVL.

This clonotype appeared many times. The chain has TRBV3-1 and TRBJ2-5, with 8 bases identical to TRBD1. Germline CDR1 LGHDT, CDR2 YNNKEL (reference sequence). After removal of 1 base from V and 5 bases from J, the junction contained 3 bases not matched to a gene. The CDR3 has 14 amino acids. The CDR3 DNA reads as TGTGCCAGCAGCCAAGCAGGGGGCGTTGAGACCCAGTACTTC. Amino acid sequence: CASSQAGGVETQYF.

This clonotype was counted only a few times. The chain carries TRBV12-3 or TRBV12-4 and TRBJ1-1; tentative D call: TRBD1 (6 bases). With 4 bases removed from V and 5 bases from J, the gap between germline ends came to 17 bases. This CDR3 has 15 residues. Here the CDR3 reads CASSSLGARRTEAFF. The CDR3 DNA reads as TGTGCCAGCAGTTCGTTGGGGGCTCGACGAACTGAAGCTTTCTTT.

This clonotype was seen at least ten times. The V and J genes are TRBV6-2 or TRBV6-3 and TRBJ2-7; D is undetermined. The V gene lost 2 bases and the J gene lost 5 bases, with 7 bases spanning the gap. Germline assignment: CDR1 MNHEY and CDR2 SVGEGT. This CDR3 comprises 12 residues. CDR3 bases: TGTGCCAGCAGTTACGGGTCCCACGAGCAGTACTTC. Translation: CASSYGSHEQYF.

Many counts were recorded for this clonotype. In DNA, the CDR3 is TGTGCCTGGAGTGGCGGGGGCGACTATGGCTACACCTTC. This encodes CAWSGGGDYGYTF. V gene TRBV30 combines with J gene TRBJ1-2, with D tentatively TRBD1 (6 bases). Deletions cut 1 base from V and 3 bases from J, with 9 bases between. Germline values: CDR1 GTSNPN, CDR2 SVGIG (reference sequence). The CDR3 spans 13 residues.

This clonotype was recorded many times. The gene calls are TRBV6-1 and TRBJ1-1; maybe TRBD1 (6 bases). The germline CDR1 and CDR2 sequences are MNHNS and SASEGT. CDR3 length: 13 amino acids. The V gene lost 4 bases and the J gene lost 10 bases, with 16 bases spanning the gap. The CDR3 protein is CASSAGRGARAFF. The CDR3 DNA reads TGTGCCAGCAGTGCCGGGCGGGGGGCGAGAGCTTTCTTT.

This clonotype was counted at least ten times. The chain couples TRBV28 to TRBJ1-5; 7 nucleotides match TRBD1. The CDR3 totals 16 residues. Losses at the gene ends were 6 bases for V and 3 bases for J; bases not matched to a gene: 11. In germline, CDR1 is MDHEN, CDR2 SYDVKM. The CDR3 coding sequence is TGTGCCAGCAGGCTCCGGAGGGGGCCCTACAATCAGCCCCAGCATTTT. Encoded protein: CASRLRRGPYNQPQHF.

This clonotype showed up just a few times. The chain's CDR3 is CASRQQGANGNTEAFF. CDR3 sequence (DNA): TGTGCCAGCAGGCAACAGGGGGCGAATGGGAACACTGAAGCTTTCTTT. This rearrangement joins TRBV28 to TRBJ1-1, with TRBD1 matching over 9 bases. Germline V gene sequence: CDR1 MDHEN, CDR2 SYDVKM. The CDR3 loop spans 16 amino acids. J gave up 1 base and V 6 bases, and 9 bases lay outside the gene matches.

J is TRBJ2-7 and V is TRBV28; 12 nucleotides align to TRBD2. This CDR3 is 16 amino acids long. V dropped 6 bases and J dropped 3; count of bases not matched to a gene: 9. Looked up from germline, CDR1 is MDHEN and CDR2 is SYDVKM. CDR3 sequence (DNA): TGTGCCAGCAGCCCCTTGTCTAGCGGGAGGGGCTACGAGCAGTACTTC. Translated: CASSPLSSGRGYEQYF. The full variable domain, rest sourced from reference TRBV28 and TRBJ2-7, is DVKVTQSSRYLVKRTGEKVFLECVQDMDHENMFWYRQDPGLGLRLIYFSYDVKMKEKGDIPEGYSVSREKKERFSLILESASTNQTSMYLCASSPLSSGRGYEQYFGPGTRLTVT.

This clonotype was detected ten times or more. The rearrangement links TRBV28 to TRBJ2-3, with TRBD2 matching over 12 bases. Germline-derived CDR1 and CDR2 are MDHEN and SYDVKM. The CDR3 runs 17 residues. V shed 4 bases, J shed 1 base, and the junction held 6 bases outside the gene matches. The CDR3 protein is CASSSLTSGSRTDTQYF. The DNA for the CDR3 is TGTGCCAGCAGTTCCTTGACTAGCGGGAGTCGCACAGATACGCAGTATTTT. Using reference TRBV28 and TRBJ2-3 for the parts outside the CDR3, the full variable domain is DVKVTQSSRYLVKRTGEKVFLECVQDMDHENMFWYRQDPGLGLRLIYFSYDVKMKEKGDIPEGYSVSREKKERFSLILESASTNQTSMYLCASSSLTSGSRTDTQYFGPGTRLTVL.

This clonotype was seen at least ten times. This rearrangement joins TRBV28 to TRBJ2-5; 7 bases map to TRBD1. This CDR3 is built from 14 residues. Germline V gene lookup returns CDR1 MDHEN and CDR2 SYDVKM. Trimming removed 7 bases from V and 1 base from J; junction bases left unmatched: 6. CDR3: CASNPTGPQETQYF. The CDR3 DNA reads as TGTGCCAGCAACCCGACAGGGCCCCAAGAGACCCAGTACTTC.

This clonotype was detected many times. This chain connects TRBV5-1 to TRBJ1-2; 7 bases match TRBD1. V lost 2 bases to trimming and J lost 6 bases; unmatched junction nucleotides: 4. CDR3 length equals 13 residues. Germline V gene sequence: CDR1 SGHRS, CDR2 YFSETQ. The CDR3 coding sequence is TGCGCCAGCAGCTTAACAGGGGTCCATGGCTACACCTTC. This gives the protein CASSLTGVHGYTF.